Following are 30 T cell receptor beta chains from one sample sequenced in a study of T cell clonotyping in hematopoietic cell transplantation. Time point specified: recipient sample about 28 days before transplant, after cytoreduction. Assay: immunoSEQ multiplex PCR; the TCRdb copy retains only in-frame clones and omits some. The sample includes over 45,000 clones, 70% to 90% of them seen just once. Material: peripheral blood mononuclear cells, obtained before stem cell transplant. The receptor source for this set is a man between 60 and 75 years old with biphenotypic leukemia. Some clones in this sample may be carry-over from other donors' samples.

The rearrangement uses TRBV7-9 and TRBJ2-2; 7 nucleotides match TRBD1. The trim removed 5 bases at V and 3 bases at J, leaving 9 bases unmatched. The CDR3 is 16 amino acids. Germline loops: CDR1 SEHNR, CDR2 FQNEAQ (reference sequence). The CDR3 DNA is TGTGCCAGCAGCATTTACAGGGGATCCGACACCGGGGAGCTGTTTTTT. It translates to CASSIYRGSDTGELFF.

For the CDR3, the DNA is TGCAGCGTCGGGACACCGCGGAACTATGGCTACACCTTC. This encodes CSVGTPRNYGYTF. The genes are TRBV29-1 and TRBJ1-2; maybe TRBD1 (6 bases). V gave up 6 bases and J gave up 2 bases, with 13 bases separating them. The CDR3 length is 13 residues. Germline values: CDR1 SQVTM, CDR2 ANQGSEA.

The V gene is TRBV30, the J gene TRBJ2-7; perhaps TRBD2 as D (6 bases). The V and J ends lost 5 bases and 2 bases respectively, with 13 bases between them. The CDR3 runs 13 residues. CDR1 is GTSNPN and CDR2 is SVGIG in the germline V gene (reference sequence). The CDR3 nucleotides read TGTGCCTGGTCTGGCGGGGTTACCTACGAGCAGTACTTC. Encoded protein: CAWSGGVTYEQYF.

The chain employs TRBV11-3 and TRBJ2-2, with 7 nucleotides matching TRBD2. V trimming: 5 bases; J trimming: 0 bases; junction bases outside the gene matches: 3. This CDR3 has 15 residues. Germline CDR1 and CDR2: SGHNT and YENEEA. DNA of the CDR3: TGTGCCAGCAGCGACCTAGCGGCGAACACCGGGGAGCTGTTTTTT. Translated, it gives CASSDLAANTGELFF.

The rearrangement uses TRBV28 and TRBJ2-3; D is ambiguous. Germline CDR1 reads MDHEN; CDR2 reads SYDVKM. Trimming took off 7 bases at V and 2 bases at J, with 10 bases between the two ends. The CDR3 runs to 13 residues. CDR3 loop: CASKGPPTDTQYF. The CDR3 bases are TGTGCCAGCAAAGGGCCGCCCACAGATACGCAGTATTTT.

The sample holds one count of this clone. The rearrangement links TRBV10-3 to TRBJ2-5, with TRBD2 matching over 11 bases. Germline V gene lookup returns CDR1 ENHRY and CDR2 SYGVKD. V lost 0 bases to trimming and J lost 4 bases; unmatched junction nucleotides: 4. CDR3 length: 16 residues. The CDR3 sequence is CAISESTSGSGETQYF. CDR3 DNA sequence: TGTGCCATCAGTGAGTCCACTAGCGGGAGTGGAGAGACCCAGTACTTC.

The chain links TRBV5-1 to TRBJ2-1; 12 bases line up with TRBD2. Trimming at V came to 4 bases and at J to 7 bases, leaving 9 bases not matched to a gene. This CDR3 is 16 amino acids long. Germline loops: CDR1 SGHRS, CDR2 YFSETQ. The CDR3 here is CASSPMTSGSRNEQFF. CDR3 sequence (DNA): TGCGCCAGCAGCCCAATGACTAGCGGGAGTAGGAATGAGCAGTTCTTC.

This clone was detected only once. The chain has TRBV7-3 and TRBJ1-1, with 7 bases lining up with TRBD1. The CDR3 is made up of 16 amino acids. Germline-derived CDR1 and CDR2 are SGHTA and FQGTGA. Trimming took 0 bases from V and 7 from J; bases not matched to a gene: 11. The DNA for the CDR3 is TGTGCCAGCAGCTTAACGTTAAATAGGGGGCAGAATGAAGCTTTCTTT. Amino acids: CASSLTLNRGQNEAFF.

The rearrangement uses TRBV4-2 and TRBJ2-5; D may correspond to TRBD1 or TRBD2 (5 bases each). The germline gives CDR1 LGHNA, CDR2 YNFKEQ. Trimming removed 4 bases at V and 3 bases at J, with 15 bases between. This CDR3 spans 15 amino acids. The CDR3 region has the DNA TGTGCCAGCAGCCCCCCGGGACGGATTAAAGAGACCCAGTACTTC. Protein product: CASSPPGRIKETQYF.

CDR3: CASRPRVPSYEQYF. DNA for the CDR3: TGCGCCAGCAGACCCAGGGTGCCGTCCTACGAGCAGTACTTC. The chain joins TRBV5-1 to TRBJ2-7, with D perhaps matching TRBD1 (5 bases). Trimming cost V 5 bases and J 1 base, with 13 bases left between them. The CDR3 consists of 14 residues. Germline CDR1 is SGHRS and CDR2 is YFSETQ. The variable domain in full, with the rest retrieved from reference TRBV5-1 and TRBJ2-7, is KAGVTQTPRYLIKTRGQQVTLSCSPISGHRSVSWYQQTPGQGLQFLFEYFSETQRNKGNFPGRFSGRQFSNSRSEMNVSTLELGDSALYLCASRPRVPSYEQYFGPGTRLTVT.

V and J are TRBV19 and TRBJ1-1; D uncertain. The CDR3 totals 15 residues. Germline CDR1 reads LNHDA; CDR2 reads SQIVND (reference sequence). V lost 6 bases to trimming and J lost 1 base, with 15 bases between them. The chain's CDR3 is CASSVMPRENTEAFF. The CDR3 DNA reads TGTGCCAGTAGCGTCATGCCGCGGGAGAACACTGAAGCTTTCTTT. Supplemented by reference TRBV19 and TRBJ1-1, the full variable domain reads DGGITQSPKYLFRKEGQNVTLSCEQNLNHDAMYWYRQDPGQGLRLIYYSQIVNDFQKGDIAEGYSVSREKKESFPLTVTSAQKNPTAFYLCASSVMPRENTEAFFGQGTRLTVV.

With respect to this clone: At one end the junction does not follow the germline gene, possibly because of a read error. This chain connects TRBV7-7 to TRBJ2-3; possible D gene TRBD1, 5 bases. The CDR3 spans 13 residues. Germline CDR1 and CDR2: SSHAT and FNYEAQ (reference sequence). CDR3 DNA sequence: TGTGCTAGCAGCTTAGGGGCACCAGATACGCAGTATTTT. Its protein product is CASSLGAPDTQYF.

This chain links TRBV2 with TRBJ2-7, with D uncertain. This CDR3 comprises 14 residues. The V and J ends lost 6 bases and 4 bases respectively, with 16 bases between them. In germline, CDR1 is SNHLY, CDR2 FYNNEI. The CDR3 loop is CASSETSFGYEQYF. DNA of the CDR3: TGTGCCAGCAGCGAAACCTCCTTTGGTTACGAGCAGTACTTC.

The CDR3 sequence is CASREGQGWNQPQHF. CDR3 nucleotide sequence: TGTGCCAGCAGAGAAGGACAGGGTTGGAATCAGCCCCAGCATTTT. This chain uses TRBV27 with TRBJ1-5; 8 bases align to TRBD1. The V and J ends lost 6 bases and 4 bases, in that order; junction bases with no gene match: 8. CDR3 length: 15 residues. Germline CDR1 and CDR2: MNHEY and SMNVEV (reference sequence).

This rearrangement joins TRBV20-1 to TRBJ2-7; a possible D gene is TRBD2 (5 bases). V lost 6 bases to trimming and J lost 0 bases, with 6 bases between them. CDR1 is DFQATT and CDR2 is SNEGSKA in the germline V gene (reference sequence). The CDR3 runs to 11 residues. The CDR3 protein is CSAGLSYEQYF. CDR3 sequence (DNA): TGCAGTGCCGGACTCTCCTACGAGCAGTACTTC.

The chain's CDR3 is CASSSGTRYYEQYF. The CDR3 nucleotides are TGTGCCAGCAGTTCGGGGACTAGGTATTACGAGCAGTACTTC. This chain uses TRBV28 with TRBJ2-7; 8 bases fit TRBD2. V lost 4 bases and J lost 4; bases outside the gene matches: 6. Germline V gives CDR1 MDHEN, CDR2 SYDVKM. The CDR3 is 14 amino acids.

This chain links TRBV5-1 with TRBJ1-1; D unclear. The length of the CDR3 is 13 residues. Trimming removed 5 bases from V and 4 bases from J, with 12 bases in between. Germline V gene lookup returns CDR1 SGHRS and CDR2 YFSETQ. For the CDR3, the DNA is TGCGCCAGCAGTTGCCCGGGCTGCACTGAAGCTTTCTTT. Protein product: CASSCPGCTEAFF.

The V call is TRBV4-1, the J call TRBJ2-3; tentatively, D is TRBD2 (5 bases). The CDR3 is 14 amino acids. V lost 1 base and J lost 6, with 11 bases in between. Germline V gene lookup returns CDR1 MGHRA and CDR2 YSYEKL. The CDR3 loop reads CASSQVSREDTQYF. CDR3 in DNA: TGCGCCAGCAGCCAAGTATCAAGGGAGGATACGCAGTATTTT.

The V call is TRBV5-1, the J call TRBJ2-3, with 13 bases aligning to TRBD2. Germline CDR1 and CDR2: SGHRS and YFSETQ. The CDR3 loop spans 17 amino acids. Trimming took 3 bases from V and 3 from J; bases not matched to a gene: 7. The CDR3: CASSSASGLAGTDTQYF. The CDR3 nucleotides are TGCGCCAGCAGCTCCGCGTCGGGACTAGCGGGGACAGATACGCAGTATTTT.

CDR3 bases: TGTGCCAGCGCCACAGGGGGGTCCCACGAGCAGTACTTC. This encodes CASATGGSHEQYF. The chain couples TRBV28 to TRBJ2-7; 8 nucleotides match TRBD1. CDR1 MDHEN and CDR2 SYDVKM come from the germline V gene. The CDR3 spans 13 residues. V lost 8 bases to trimming and J lost 5 bases; unmatched junction nucleotides: 8.

This clone has a single count. The chain joins TRBV7-3 to TRBJ2-2; D is undetermined. The CDR3 length is 13 residues. Germline values: CDR1 SGHTA, CDR2 FQGTGA. Trimming stripped 4 bases from V and 0 bases from J, with 3 bases between. The DNA of the CDR3 is TGTGCCAGCAGCTCATCGAACACCGGGGAGCTGTTTTTT. Protein: CASSSSNTGELFF.

The rearrangement uses TRBV29-1 and TRBJ2-2; weak D call: TRBD1 (7 bases). The CDR3 runs to 16 residues. The germline gives CDR1 SQVTM, CDR2 ANQGSEA. The V end was cut by 5 bases, the J end by 5 bases, with 21 bases between. As DNA, the CDR3 is TGCAGCGTTTGGTCCCAGGGGGGAGGAAGGACCGGGGAGCTGTTTTTT. Translation gives CSVWSQGGGRTGELFF.

This clone came up once. This chain joins TRBV4-1 and TRBJ1-1; D may be TRBD1 (6 bases). Germline values: CDR1 MGHRA, CDR2 YSYEKL. The CDR3 totals 17 residues. V was trimmed by 0 bases and J by 1 base, leaving 15 bases between them. CDR3 sequence (DNA): TGCGCCAGCAGCCAAGAAGGTGGCAGGACAGAGAACACTGAAGCTTTCTTT. Protein: CASSQEGGRTENTEAFF.

The rearrangement uses TRBV5-1 and TRBJ2-5; 12 nucleotides align to TRBD2. The CDR3 is 16 amino acids. Trimming cost V 4 bases and J 1 base; bases outside gene matches: 5. Germline loops: CDR1 SGHRS, CDR2 YFSETQ. The CDR3: CASSRPGLAGQETQYF. The CDR3 nucleotides read TGCGCCAGCAGCAGGCCGGGACTAGCGGGCCAAGAGACCCAGTACTTC.

The chain is built from TRBV6-6 and TRBJ2-1, with a weak D call TRBD1 (5 bases). V gave up 5 bases and J gave up 6 bases, with 17 bases separating them. Germline CDR1 reads MNHNY; CDR2 reads SVGAGI (reference sequence). CDR3 length equals 15 residues. The CDR3 region is CASSPPRTLSNEQFF. The CDR3 DNA sequence: TGTGCCAGCAGTCCCCCGAGGACATTATCCAATGAGCAGTTCTTC.

CDR3 sequence: CATGRGAGEGQPQHF. The CDR3 DNA sequence: TGTGCCACCGGGAGGGGGGCAGGGGAAGGGCAGCCCCAGCATTTT. J is TRBJ1-5 and V is TRBV10-3; maybe TRBD1 (6 bases). This CDR3 has 15 residues. CDR1 and CDR2 (germline): ENHRY, SYGVKD. The ends were cut back, 10 bases at V and 7 bases at J, with 23 bases in the middle.

This rearrangement joins TRBV28 to TRBJ1-1; weak D call: TRBD1 (5 bases). This CDR3 comprises 12 residues. Germline values: CDR1 MDHEN, CDR2 SYDVKM. V lost 4 bases, J lost 5 bases, and 8 bases lay in between. The CDR3 protein is CASSSGTTEAFF. CDR3 bases: TGTGCCAGCAGTTCCGGGACGACTGAAGCTTTCTTT.

The genes are TRBV5-1 and TRBJ2-7; 8 positions match TRBD1. CDR3 length equals 14 residues. Trimming cost V 5 bases and J 2 bases; bases outside gene matches: 6. Germline CDR1 reads SGHRS; CDR2 reads YFSETQ. DNA for the CDR3: TGCGCCAGCAGTTCGTTGGACAGGGCCTACGAGCAGTACTTC. Translating it yields CASSSLDRAYEQYF.

This clone is a singleton in its sample. The rearrangement joins TRBV5-1 to TRBJ1-1; 10 bases map to TRBD1. V lost 4 bases, J lost 3 bases, and 3 bases stayed unmatched. Germline CDR1 and CDR2: SGHRS and YFSETQ. This CDR3 spans 14 amino acids. The CDR3 here is CASSRGQGDTEAFF. CDR3 nucleotides: TGCGCCAGCAGCCGAGGACAGGGGGACACTGAAGCTTTCTTT.

This sequence joins TRBV6-5 and TRBJ2-7; TRBD1 matches 9 bases. J was trimmed by 2 bases and V by 8 bases; bases with no gene match: 7. The CDR3 length is 14 residues. CDR1 is MNHEY and CDR2 is SVGAGI in the germline V gene. This chain's CDR3 is CASSRQGGPYEQYF. The CDR3 DNA is TGTGCCAGCTCCCGACAGGGGGGACCCTACGAGCAGTACTTC.